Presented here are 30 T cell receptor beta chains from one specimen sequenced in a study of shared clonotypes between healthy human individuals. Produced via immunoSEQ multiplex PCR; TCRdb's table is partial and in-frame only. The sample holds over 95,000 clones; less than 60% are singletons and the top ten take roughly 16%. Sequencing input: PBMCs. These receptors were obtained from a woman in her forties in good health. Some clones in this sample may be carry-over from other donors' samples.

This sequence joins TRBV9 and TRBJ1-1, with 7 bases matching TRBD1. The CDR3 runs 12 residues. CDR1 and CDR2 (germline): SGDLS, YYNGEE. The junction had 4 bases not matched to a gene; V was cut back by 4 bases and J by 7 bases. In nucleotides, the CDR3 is TGTGCCAGCAGCTACAGGGGTGGTGAAGCTTTCTTT. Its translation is CASSYRGGEAFF.

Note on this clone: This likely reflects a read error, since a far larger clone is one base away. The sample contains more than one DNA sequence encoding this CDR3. The CDR3 region has the DNA TGCGCCAGCAGCCACCAAGGAAGAAATGGTTACACCTTC. Its protein product is CASSHQGRNGYTF. The rearrangement uses TRBV4-3 and TRBJ1-2; unclear D gene. This CDR3 contains 13 residues. The V gene's germline CDR1 is LGHNA and CDR2 YSLEER.

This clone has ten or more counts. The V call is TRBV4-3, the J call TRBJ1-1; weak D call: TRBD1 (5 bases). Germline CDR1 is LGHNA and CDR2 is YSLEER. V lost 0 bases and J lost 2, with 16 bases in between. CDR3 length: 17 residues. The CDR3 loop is CASSQDLAGRANTEAFF. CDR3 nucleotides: TGCGCCAGCAGCCAAGATCTGGCAGGGAGGGCTAACACTGAAGCTTTCTTT.

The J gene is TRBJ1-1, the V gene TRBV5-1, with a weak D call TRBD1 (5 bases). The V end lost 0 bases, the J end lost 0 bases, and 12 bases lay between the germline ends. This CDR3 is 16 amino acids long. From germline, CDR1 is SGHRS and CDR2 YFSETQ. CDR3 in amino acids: CASSLGVGAMNTEAFF. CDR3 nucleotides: TGCGCCAGCAGCTTGGGCGTAGGGGCAATGAACACTGAAGCTTTCTTT. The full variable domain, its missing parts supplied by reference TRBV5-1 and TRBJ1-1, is KAGVTQTPRYLIKTRGQQVTLSCSPISGHRSVSWYQQTPGQGLQFLFEYFSETQRNKGNFPGRFSGRQFSNSRSEMNVSTLELGDSALYLCASSLGVGAMNTEAFFGQGTRLTVV.

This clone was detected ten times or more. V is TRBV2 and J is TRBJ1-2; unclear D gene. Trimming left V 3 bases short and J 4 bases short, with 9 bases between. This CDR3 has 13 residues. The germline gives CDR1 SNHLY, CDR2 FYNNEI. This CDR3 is CASSETQIYGYTF. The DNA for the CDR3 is TGTGCCAGCAGTGAGACCCAGATCTATGGCTACACCTTC.

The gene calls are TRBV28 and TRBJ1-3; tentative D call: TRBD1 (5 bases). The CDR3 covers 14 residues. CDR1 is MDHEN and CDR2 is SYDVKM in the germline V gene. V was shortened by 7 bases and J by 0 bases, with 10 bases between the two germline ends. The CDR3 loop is CASTGGASGNTIYF. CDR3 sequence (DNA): TGTGCCAGCACCGGGGGAGCCTCTGGAAACACCATATATTTT.

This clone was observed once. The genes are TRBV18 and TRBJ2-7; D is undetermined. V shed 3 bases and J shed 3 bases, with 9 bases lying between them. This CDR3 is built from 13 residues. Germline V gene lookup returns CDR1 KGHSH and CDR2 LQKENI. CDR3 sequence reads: CASSPISGYEQYF. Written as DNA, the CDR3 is TGTGCCAGCTCACCTATCTCGGGCTACGAGCAGTACTTC.

For the CDR3, the DNA is TGTGCCAGCAGCGTAGATAGGACTACGCAAGAGACCCAGTACTTC. Its protein product is CASSVDRTTQETQYF. This chain links TRBV9 with TRBJ2-5, with D perhaps TRBD2 (6 bases). The CDR3 covers 15 residues. Germline-derived CDR1 and CDR2 are SGDLS and YYNGEE. Trimming stripped 0 bases from V and 2 bases from J, with 11 bases between.

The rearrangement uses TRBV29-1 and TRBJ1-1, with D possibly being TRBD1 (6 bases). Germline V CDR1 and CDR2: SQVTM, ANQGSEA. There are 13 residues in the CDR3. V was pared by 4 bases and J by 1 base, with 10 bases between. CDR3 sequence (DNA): TGCAGCGTTGCTAAACAGGGGAACACTGAAGCTTTCTTT. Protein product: CSVAKQGNTEAFF.

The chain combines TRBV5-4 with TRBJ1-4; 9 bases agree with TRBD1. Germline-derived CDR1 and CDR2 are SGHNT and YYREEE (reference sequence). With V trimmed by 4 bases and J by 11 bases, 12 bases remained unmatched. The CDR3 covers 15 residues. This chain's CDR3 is CASSPGTGLMRKLFF. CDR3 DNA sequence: TGTGCCAGCAGCCCTGGGACAGGGCTAATGAGGAAACTGTTTTTT.

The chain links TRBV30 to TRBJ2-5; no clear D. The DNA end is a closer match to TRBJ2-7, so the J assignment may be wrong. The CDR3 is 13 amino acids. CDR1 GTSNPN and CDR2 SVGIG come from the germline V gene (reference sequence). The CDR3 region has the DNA TGTGCCTGGAGTGTACATGGGGTCTACGAGCAGTACTTC. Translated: CAWSVHGVYEQYF.

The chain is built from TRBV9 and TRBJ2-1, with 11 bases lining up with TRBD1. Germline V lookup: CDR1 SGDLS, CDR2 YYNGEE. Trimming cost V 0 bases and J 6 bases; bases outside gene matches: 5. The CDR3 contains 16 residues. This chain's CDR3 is CASSVARDRGFNEQFF. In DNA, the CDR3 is TGTGCCAGCAGCGTAGCCCGGGACAGGGGGTTCAATGAGCAGTTCTTC.

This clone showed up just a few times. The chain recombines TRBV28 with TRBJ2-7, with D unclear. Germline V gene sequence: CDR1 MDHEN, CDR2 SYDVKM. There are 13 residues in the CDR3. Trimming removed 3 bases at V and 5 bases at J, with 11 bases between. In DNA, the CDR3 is TGTGCCAGCAGTTTGGGCCTGGACGACGAGCAGTACTTC. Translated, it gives CASSLGLDDEQYF.

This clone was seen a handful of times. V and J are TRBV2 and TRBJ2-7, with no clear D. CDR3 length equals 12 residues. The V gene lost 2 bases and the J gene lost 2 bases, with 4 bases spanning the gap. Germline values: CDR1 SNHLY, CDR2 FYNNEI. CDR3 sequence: CASSETAYEQYF. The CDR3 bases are TGTGCCAGCAGTGAAACAGCCTACGAGCAGTACTTC. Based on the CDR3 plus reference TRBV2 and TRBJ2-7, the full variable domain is EPEVTQTPSHQVTQMGQEVILRCVPISNHLYFYWYRQILGQKVEFLVSFYNNEISEKSEIFDDQFSVERPDGSNFTLKIRSTKLEDSAMYFCASSETAYEQYFGPGTRLTVT.

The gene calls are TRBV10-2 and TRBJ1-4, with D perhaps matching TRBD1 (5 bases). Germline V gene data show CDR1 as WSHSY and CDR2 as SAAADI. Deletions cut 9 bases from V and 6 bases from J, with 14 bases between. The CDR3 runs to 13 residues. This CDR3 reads CARTGSKDEKLFF. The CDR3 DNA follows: TGCGCCAGAACAGGCTCGAAGGATGAAAAACTGTTTTTT.

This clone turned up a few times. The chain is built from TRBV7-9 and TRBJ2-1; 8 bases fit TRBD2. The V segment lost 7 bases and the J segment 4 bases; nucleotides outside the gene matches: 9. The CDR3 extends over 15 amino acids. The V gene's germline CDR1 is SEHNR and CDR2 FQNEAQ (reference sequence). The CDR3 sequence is CASIPQAGAYNEQFF. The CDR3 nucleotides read TGTGCCAGCATACCTCAAGCGGGAGCTTACAATGAGCAGTTCTTC. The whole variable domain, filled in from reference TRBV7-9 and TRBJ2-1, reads DTGVSQNPRHKITKRGQNVTFRCDPISEHNRLYWYRQTLGQGPEFLTYFQNEAQLEKSRLLSDRFSAERPKGSFSTLEIQRTEQGDSAMYLCASIPQAGAYNEQFFGPGTRLTVL.

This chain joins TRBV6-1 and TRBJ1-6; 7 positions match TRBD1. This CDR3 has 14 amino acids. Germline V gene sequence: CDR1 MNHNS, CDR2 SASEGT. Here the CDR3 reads CAIQQGDANSPLHF. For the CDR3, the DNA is TGTGCGATACAGCAGGGGGACGCAAATTCACCCCTCCACTTT.

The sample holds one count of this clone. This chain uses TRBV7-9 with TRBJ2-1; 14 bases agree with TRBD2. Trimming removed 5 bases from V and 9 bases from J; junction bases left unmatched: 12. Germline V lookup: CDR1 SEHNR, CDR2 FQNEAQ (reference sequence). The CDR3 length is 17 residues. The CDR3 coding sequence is TGTGCCAGCAGCAAGCGAACCGGGACTAGCGGGAGTGTTGAGCAGTTCTTC. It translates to CASSKRTGTSGSVEQFF.

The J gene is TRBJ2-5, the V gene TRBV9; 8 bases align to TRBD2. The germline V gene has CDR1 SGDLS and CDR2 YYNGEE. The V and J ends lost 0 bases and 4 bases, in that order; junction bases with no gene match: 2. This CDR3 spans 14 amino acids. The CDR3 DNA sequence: TGTGCCAGCAGCGTAGAGCTAGCGGGAGAGACCCAGTACTTC. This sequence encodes CASSVELAGETQYF. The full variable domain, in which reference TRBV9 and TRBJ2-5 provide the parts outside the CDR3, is DSGVTQTPKHLITATGQRVTLRCSPRSGDLSVYWYQQSLDQGLQFLIQYYNGEERAKGNILERFSAQQFPDLHSELNLSSLELGDSALYFCASSVELAGETQYFGPGTRLLVL.

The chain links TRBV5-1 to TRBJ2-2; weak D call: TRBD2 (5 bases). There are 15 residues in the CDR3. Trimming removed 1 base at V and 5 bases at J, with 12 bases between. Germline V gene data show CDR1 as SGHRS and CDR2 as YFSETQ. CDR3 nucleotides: TGCGCCAGCAGCTTGCTGATGGGAGCGACCGGGGAGCTGTTTTTT. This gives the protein CASSLLMGATGELFF.

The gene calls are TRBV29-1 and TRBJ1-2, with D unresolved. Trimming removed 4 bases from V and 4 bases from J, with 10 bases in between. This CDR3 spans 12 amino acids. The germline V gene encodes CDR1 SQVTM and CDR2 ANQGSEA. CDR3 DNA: TGCAGCGTTGGAGATAGGACCTATGGCTACACCTTC. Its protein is CSVGDRTYGYTF.

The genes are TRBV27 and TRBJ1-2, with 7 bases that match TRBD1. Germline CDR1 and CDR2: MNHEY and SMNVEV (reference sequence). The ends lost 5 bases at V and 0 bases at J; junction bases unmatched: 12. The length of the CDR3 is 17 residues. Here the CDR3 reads CASSPSRDRVANYGYTF. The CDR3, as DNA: TGTGCCAGCAGTCCGTCCCGGGACAGAGTTGCTAACTATGGCTACACCTTC.

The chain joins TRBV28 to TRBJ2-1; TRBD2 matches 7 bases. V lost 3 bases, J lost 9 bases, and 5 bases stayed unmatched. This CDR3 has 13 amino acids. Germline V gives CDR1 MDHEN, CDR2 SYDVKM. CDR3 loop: CASSFNPGGEQFF. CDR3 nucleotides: TGTGCCAGCAGTTTCAATCCGGGAGGTGAGCAGTTCTTC.

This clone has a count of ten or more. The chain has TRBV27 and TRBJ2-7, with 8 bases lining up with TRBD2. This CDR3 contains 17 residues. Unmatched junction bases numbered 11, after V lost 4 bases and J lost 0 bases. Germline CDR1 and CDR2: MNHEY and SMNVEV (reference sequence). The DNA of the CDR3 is TGTGCCAGCAGTTCCCAAAAGACTAGCGCTAGCTCCTACGAGCAGTACTTC. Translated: CASSSQKTSASSYEQYF.

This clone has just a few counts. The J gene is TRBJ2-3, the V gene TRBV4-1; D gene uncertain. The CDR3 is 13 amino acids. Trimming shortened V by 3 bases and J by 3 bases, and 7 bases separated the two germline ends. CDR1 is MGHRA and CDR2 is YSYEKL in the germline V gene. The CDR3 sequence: CASSQGMTDTQYF. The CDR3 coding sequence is TGCGCCAGCAGCCAGGGAATGACAGATACGCAGTATTTT.

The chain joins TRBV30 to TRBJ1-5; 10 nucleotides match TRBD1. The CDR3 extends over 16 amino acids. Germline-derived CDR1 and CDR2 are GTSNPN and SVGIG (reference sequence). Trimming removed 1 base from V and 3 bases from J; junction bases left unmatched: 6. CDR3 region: CAWSDDRGHNNQPQHF. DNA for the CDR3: TGTGCCTGGAGTGATGACAGGGGGCATAACAATCAGCCCCAGCATTTT.

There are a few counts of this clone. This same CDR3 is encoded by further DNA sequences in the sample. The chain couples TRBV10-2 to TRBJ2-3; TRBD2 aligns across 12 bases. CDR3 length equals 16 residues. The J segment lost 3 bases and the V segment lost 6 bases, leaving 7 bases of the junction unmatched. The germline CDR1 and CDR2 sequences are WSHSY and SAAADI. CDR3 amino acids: CASSDSGLAGTDTQYF. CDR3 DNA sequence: TGCGCCAGCAGCGACAGTGGACTAGCGGGGACAGATACGCAGTATTTT.

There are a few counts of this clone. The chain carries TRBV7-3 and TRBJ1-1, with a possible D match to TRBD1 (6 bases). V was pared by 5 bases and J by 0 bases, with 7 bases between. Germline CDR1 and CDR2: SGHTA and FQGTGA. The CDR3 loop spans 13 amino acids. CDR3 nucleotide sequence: TGTGCCAGCAGCGGACAGCTGAACACTGAAGCTTTCTTT. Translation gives CASSGQLNTEAFF.

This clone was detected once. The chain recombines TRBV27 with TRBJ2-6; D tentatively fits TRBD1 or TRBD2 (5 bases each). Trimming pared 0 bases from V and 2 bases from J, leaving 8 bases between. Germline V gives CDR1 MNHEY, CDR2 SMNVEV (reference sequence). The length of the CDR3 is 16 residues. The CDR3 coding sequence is TGTGCCAGCAGTTTATCGAGGGGCGCTGGGGCCAACGTCCTGACTTTC. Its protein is CASSLSRGAGANVLTF.

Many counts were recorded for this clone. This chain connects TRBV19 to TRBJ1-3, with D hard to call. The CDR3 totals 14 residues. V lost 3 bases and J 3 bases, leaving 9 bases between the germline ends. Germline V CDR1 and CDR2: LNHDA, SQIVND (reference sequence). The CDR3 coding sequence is TGTGCCAGTAGTATTCAAGGGATTGGAAACACCATATATTTT. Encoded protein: CASSIQGIGNTIYF. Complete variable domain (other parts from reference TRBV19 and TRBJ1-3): DGGITQSPKYLFRKEGQNVTLSCEQNLNHDAMYWYRQDPGQGLRLIYYSQIVNDFQKGDIAEGYSVSREKKESFPLTVTSAQKNPTAFYLCASSIQGIGNTIYFGEGSWLTVV.